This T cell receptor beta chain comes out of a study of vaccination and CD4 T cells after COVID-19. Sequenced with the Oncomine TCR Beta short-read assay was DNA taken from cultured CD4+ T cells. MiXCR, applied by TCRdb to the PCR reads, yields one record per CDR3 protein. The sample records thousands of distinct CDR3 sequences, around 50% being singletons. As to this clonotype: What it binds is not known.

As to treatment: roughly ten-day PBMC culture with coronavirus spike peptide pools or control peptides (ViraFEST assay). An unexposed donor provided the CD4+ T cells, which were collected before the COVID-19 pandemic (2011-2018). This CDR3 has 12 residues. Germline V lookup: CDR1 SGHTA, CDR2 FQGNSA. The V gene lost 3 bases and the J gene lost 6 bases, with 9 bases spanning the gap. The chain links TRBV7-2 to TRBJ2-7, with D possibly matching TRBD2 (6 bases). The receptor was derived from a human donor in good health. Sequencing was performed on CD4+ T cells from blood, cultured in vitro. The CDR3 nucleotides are TGTGCCAGCAGCTTTACTAGCTTCGAGCAGTACTTC. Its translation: CASSFTSFEQYF.